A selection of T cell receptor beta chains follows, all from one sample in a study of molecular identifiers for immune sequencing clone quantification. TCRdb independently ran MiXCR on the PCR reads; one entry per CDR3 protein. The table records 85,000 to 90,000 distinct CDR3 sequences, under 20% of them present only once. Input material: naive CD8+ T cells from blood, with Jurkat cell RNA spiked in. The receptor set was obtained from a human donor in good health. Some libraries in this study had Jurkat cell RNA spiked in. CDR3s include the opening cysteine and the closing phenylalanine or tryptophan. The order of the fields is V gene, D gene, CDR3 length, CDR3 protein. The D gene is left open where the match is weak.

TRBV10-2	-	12	CATFDSGNTIYF
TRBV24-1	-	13	CATSDRYGSPQHF
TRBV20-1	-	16	CSAWENTRARFDTQYF
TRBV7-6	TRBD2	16	CASSTLAGGFSYEQYF
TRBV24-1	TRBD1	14	CATSGTGGPDTQYF
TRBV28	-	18	CASSSLPLYRARTDTQYF
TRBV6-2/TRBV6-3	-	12	CASSAANQPQHF
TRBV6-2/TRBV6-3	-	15	CASSYLGGTNQPQHF
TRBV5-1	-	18	CASSRTVVRFQSTDTQYF
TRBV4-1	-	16	CASSQDVGGASYEQYF
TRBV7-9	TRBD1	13	CASSGTAREKLFF
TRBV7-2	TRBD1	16	CASSSRRDRVSYGYTF
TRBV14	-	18	CASSQGRTVDPWGTEAFF
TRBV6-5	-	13	CASSVSGYYEQYF
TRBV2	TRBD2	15	CASSPGTSASYEQYF
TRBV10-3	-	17	CAISEWPHTVMNTEAFF
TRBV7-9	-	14	CACSFALAEYEQYF
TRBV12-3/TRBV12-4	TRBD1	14	CASSLDRVGAGYTF
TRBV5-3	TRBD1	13	CASTGQGARGYTF
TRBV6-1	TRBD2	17	CASSDLGTSVGTDTQYF
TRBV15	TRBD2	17	CATSREGGTSGSGTQYF
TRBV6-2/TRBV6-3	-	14	CASRDVQGNQPQHF
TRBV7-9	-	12	CASSLQGYEQYF
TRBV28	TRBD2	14	CASSFGGGKNEQFF
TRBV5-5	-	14	CAGSLGDGDYEQYF
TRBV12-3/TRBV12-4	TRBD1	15	CASSLDRDCTDTQYF
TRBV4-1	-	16	CASSQAGGGLSQPQHF
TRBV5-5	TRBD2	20	CASSSVRGLAGGTSTDTQYF
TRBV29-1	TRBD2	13	CSAPGLAPGEQFF
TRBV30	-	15	CAWRDLTHSYAKLFF
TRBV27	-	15	CASSPTGPLNNEQFF
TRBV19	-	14	CASSRTVNTGELVF
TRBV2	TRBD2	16	CASSLRTSGPGLAQYF
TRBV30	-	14	CAWSALRTTAEQYF
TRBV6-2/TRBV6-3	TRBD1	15	CASSSGQGASYEQYF
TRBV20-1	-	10	CSASQGEQYF
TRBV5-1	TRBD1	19	CASLRAGVRGRIGNQPQHF
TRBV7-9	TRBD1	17	CASSSSPGQENNSPLHF
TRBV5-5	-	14	CASSLQGITDTQYF
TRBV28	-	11	CASSWNNEQFF
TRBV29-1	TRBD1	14	CSVEDRTGGTEAFF
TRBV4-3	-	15	CASSLGTISYNEQFF
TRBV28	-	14	CASSLPGEVDEQYF